This is a list of T cell receptor beta chains from one sample in a study of blood T cells in healthy people across ages. TCRdb called the 5' RACE reads again in MiXCR, with one record for every CDR3 protein. The sample lists more than 1.4 million distinct CDR3 sequences; roughly 45% were seen once. Sequenced input: blood. These receptors originate from a woman aged 18-29 years in good health. CDR3s include the opening cysteine and the closing phenylalanine or tryptophan. A D gene is named only where the DNA matches it firmly. Part of the rows lack a size; the others show once, few, many or a class for expanded clones.

>TRBJ2-3|.|TRBV4-1|few
CASSHTQAQRSTDTQYF
TGCGCCAGCAGCCACACCCAGGCGCAGAGGAGCACAGATACGCAGTATTTT
>TRBJ1-5|.|TRBV20-1|few
CSATDSNQPQHF
TGCAGTGCTACGGATAGCAATCAGCCCCAGCATTTT
>TRBJ2-7|.|TRBV20-1|few
CSAGTTDSSYEQYF
TGCAGTGCAGGGACGACGGATAGCTCCTACGAGCAGTACTTC
>TRBJ1-3|.|TRBV7-2|.
CASSLRDTIYF
TGTGCCAGCAGCTTACGGGACACCATATATTTT
>TRBJ2-3|TRBD2|TRBV27|.
CASSRSGRTTDTQYF
TGTGCCAGCAGTCGTAGCGGGAGGACCACAGATACGCAGTATTTT
>TRBJ2-1|.|TRBV30|.
CAWSTSSGTEFF
TGTGCCTGGAGTACGAGTAGCGGGACAGAGTTCTTC
>TRBJ2-7|.|TRBV6-5|few
CASSPQTGSTYEQYF
TGTGCCAGCAGTCCTCAGACAGGATCAACCTACGAGCAGTACTTC
>TRBJ2-3|.|TRBV7-8|.
CAGLRASTDTQYF
TGTGCCGGACTGCGGGCTAGCACAGATACGCAGTATTTT
>TRBJ2-3|TRBD2|TRBV18|.
CASSPAGLAGVVDTQYF
TGTGCCAGCTCACCAGCGGGACTAGCGGGAGTAGTAGATACGCAGTATTTT
>TRBJ2-7|.|TRBV6-5|few
CAASRGDEQYF
TGTGCCGCCTCCAGGGGGGACGAGCAGTACTTC
>TRBJ2-7|TRBD2|TRBV20-1|few
CSALQRTSGTYEQYF
TGCAGTGCTTTACAGAGGACTAGCGGGACTTACGAGCAGTACTTC
>TRBJ2-1|.|TRBV12-3/TRBV12-4|.
CASSPSVQIHNGQFF
TGTGCCAGCAGCCCGTCAGTCCAAATCCACAATGGGCAGTTCTTC
>TRBJ2-1|.|TRBV19|once
CAIGDGGGSNEQFF
TGTGCCATTGGGGACGGAGGGGGATCCAATGAGCAGTTCTTC
>TRBJ2-7|TRBD2|TRBV27|.
CASSSPGLAVNEQYF
TGTGCCAGCAGTTCTCCGGGACTAGCAGTCAATGAGCAGTACTTC
>TRBJ1-1|.|TRBV20-1|few
CSARDQGQREAFF
TGCAGTGCTAGAGATCAGGGCCAGAGAGAAGCTTTCTTT
>TRBJ2-3|.|TRBV20-1|.
CSARKGFTDTQYF
TGCAGTGCTAGAAAAGGGTTCACAGATACGCAGTATTTT
>TRBJ2-1|.|TRBV29-1|many
CSVLALAALSYNEQFF
TGCAGCGTTCTTGCTCTAGCTGCTCTCTCCTACAATGAGCAGTTCTTC
>TRBJ1-1|.|TRBV7-9|few
CASSRSSNTEAFF
TGTGCCAGCAGCAGAAGTAGCAACACTGAAGCTTTCTTT
>TRBJ2-1|.|TRBV29-1|many
CSVEGGDTYNEQFF
TGCAGCGTTGAAGGAGGGGACACGTACAATGAGCAGTTCTTC
>TRBJ1-5|.|TRBV25-1|.
CANSTLNQPQHF
TGTGCCAACAGTACTCTGAATCAGCCCCAGCATTTT
>TRBJ2-3|TRBD2|TRBV9|.
CASSHGLAGLGRTQYF
TGTGCCAGCAGCCACGGACTAGCGGGGTTGGGTCGTACGCAGTATTTT
>TRBJ2-7|TRBD2|TRBV6-1|.
CASRTGGLSYEQYF
TGTGCCAGCAGGACGGGGGGACTGAGCTACGAGCAGTACTTC
>TRBJ1-2|.|TRBV20-1|few
CSARNSGISGYTF
TGCAGTGCTAGAAATTCGGGTATTAGTGGATACACCTTC
>TRBJ2-3|.|TRBV20-1|.
CSAIGRTSTDTQYF
TGCAGTGCCATCGGTAGGACTAGCACAGATACGCAGTATTTT
>TRBJ1-2|.|TRBV7-2|.
CASSLDPGSGYTF
TGTGCCAGCAGCTTAGATCCGGGTTCGGGCTACACCTTC
>TRBJ1-2|TRBD1|TRBV7-2|.
CASSLQGALDYGYTF
TGTGCCAGCAGCTTACAGGGGGCGCTGGACTATGGCTACACCTTC
>TRBJ1-5|TRBD1|TRBV6-4|.
CASRGSRTGNQPQHF
TGCGCCAGCCGGGGTAGTAGGACAGGGAATCAGCCCCAGCATTTT
>TRBJ1-4|.|TRBV21-1|.
CASSKDSLYEKLFF
TGTGCCAGCAGCAAGGACAGCTTGTACGAAAAACTGTTTTTT
>TRBJ2-3|TRBD2|TRBV6-6|few
CASTESGSKGDTQYF
TGTGCCAGCACCGAGAGCGGGAGTAAGGGGGATACGCAGTATTTT
>TRBJ2-7|.|TRBV6-5|.
CASSYNQGSPYEQYF
TGTGCCAGCAGTTACAACCAGGGTTCCCCCTACGAGCAGTACTTC
>TRBJ1-4|.|TRBV7-8|.
CASSLAPATNEKLFF
TGTGCCAGCAGCTTAGCACCGGCAACTAATGAAAAACTGTTTTTT
>TRBJ2-2|.|TRBV12-3/TRBV12-4|.
CASSLAGRKTGELFF
TGTGCCAGCAGTTTAGCCGGGCGCAAAACCGGGGAGCTGTTTTTT
>TRBJ1-2|.|TRBV29-1|.
CSVVGNQGGYTF
TGCAGCGTTGTAGGGAACCAGGGGGGCTACACCTTC
>TRBJ2-1|TRBD2|TRBV6-1|.
CASIGIAGGPGEQFF
TGTGCCAGCATTGGAATAGCGGGAGGGCCGGGGGAGCAGTTCTTC